This passage covers 18 T cell receptor beta chains from one sample sequenced in a study of blood T cell repertoires in COVID-19. Generated by immunoSEQ multiplex PCR, the TCRdb table keeps only in-frame clones and is missing some. The top ten clones hold roughly 10% of a sample with about 140,000 clones, 60% to 80% of them seen once. The sequencing input was peripheral blood. These receptors all stem from a woman in her forties or fifties with active or convalescent COVID-19.

The chain uses TRBV7-9 and TRBJ2-5; perhaps TRBD2 as D (6 bases). The V end lost 5 bases, the J end lost 0 bases, and 16 bases lay between the germline ends. The CDR3 has 16 amino acids. Germline loops: CDR1 SEHNR, CDR2 FQNEAQ (reference sequence). The CDR3 region has the DNA TGTGCCAGCAGCCCCGGGGCGGGAACCAACCAAGAGACCCAGTACTTC. This codes for CASSPGAGTNQETQYF.

The CDR3 coding sequence is TGTGCCAGCAGCTCGGACAGGAGGAGCACTGAAGCTTTCTTT. Translated: CASSSDRRSTEAFF. The genes are TRBV6-5 and TRBJ1-1; 7 bases align to TRBD1. V trimming: 6 bases; J trimming: 4 bases; junction bases outside the gene matches: 8. Germline-derived CDR1 and CDR2 are MNHEY and SVGAGI. The CDR3 runs to 14 residues.

This clone was found a few times. The chain employs TRBV9 and TRBJ2-1, with TRBD2 identical over 10 bases. The germline V gene has CDR1 SGDLS and CDR2 YYNGEE. The CDR3 contains 15 residues. The V and J ends lost 4 bases and 2 bases, in that order; junction bases with no gene match: 3. The DNA of the CDR3 is TGTGCCAGCAGCAGCAGCGGGGGGGCCTACAATGAGCAGTTCTTC. Encoded protein: CASSSSGGAYNEQFF.

J is TRBJ2-3 and V is TRBV13; TRBD2 matches 9 bases. Losses at the gene ends were 0 bases for V and 2 bases for J; bases not matched to a gene: 12. CDR3 size: 19 residues. The V gene's germline CDR1 is PRHDT and CDR2 FYEKMQ (reference sequence). The CDR3 reads CASSLGSPLAGGATDTQYF. As DNA, the CDR3 is TGTGCCAGCAGCTTAGGTTCCCCCTTGGCGGGGGGGGCCACAGATACGCAGTATTTT. Full variable domain (outside the CDR3, taken from reference TRBV13 and TRBJ2-3): AAGVIQSPRHLIKEKRETATLKCYPIPRHDTVYWYQQGPGQDPQFLISFYEKMQSDKGSIPDRFSAQQFSDYHSELNMSSLELGDSALYFCASSLGSPLAGGATDTQYFGPGTRLTVL.

The rearrangement joins TRBV3-1 (or the pseudogene TRBV3-2) to TRBJ2-7; the D is unclear. Germline CDR1 and CDR2: LGHDT and YNNKEL (reference sequence). The CDR3 is 13 residues long. Trimming took 0 bases from V and 2 from J, leaving 5 bases between them. CDR3: CASSQDTPYEQYF. The CDR3 DNA reads TGTGCCAGCAGCCAAGACACACCCTACGAGCAGTACTTC.

This sequence joins TRBV14 and TRBJ2-2; TRBD2 is a possible D gene (5 bases). This CDR3 contains 18 residues. V was shortened by 4 bases and J by 1 base, with 19 bases between the two germline ends. CDR1 and CDR2 from the germline V gene are SGHDN and FVKESK. CDR3 sequence reads: CASSPSPGILRNTGELFF. CDR3 DNA: TGTGCCAGCAGCCCCTCCCCCGGGATATTACGGAACACCGGGGAGCTGTTTTTT.

This clone came up once. This chain uses TRBV2 with TRBJ2-6; perhaps TRBD2 as D (6 bases). Per germline, CDR1 SNHLY and CDR2 FYNNEI. The ends were cut back, 7 bases at V and 2 bases at J, with 12 bases in the middle. The CDR3 covers 15 residues. The CDR3 sequence: CASTPWGAGANVLTF. The CDR3 region has the DNA TGTGCCAGCACCCCTTGGGGGGCTGGGGCCAACGTCCTGACTTTC.

The chain is built from TRBV5-4 and TRBJ2-1, with 13 bases aligning to TRBD2. Germline V gene data show CDR1 as SGHNT and CDR2 as YYREEE (reference sequence). J was trimmed by 8 bases and V by 3 bases; bases with no gene match: 5. There are 15 residues in the CDR3. CDR3 amino acids: CASSWGTSGTDEQFF. DNA for the CDR3: TGTGCCAGCAGCTGGGGGACTAGCGGGACGGATGAGCAGTTCTTC.

V is TRBV9 and J is TRBJ2-1, with D possibly TRBD1 on 5 matching bases. CDR1 SGDLS and CDR2 YYNGEE come from the germline V gene. This CDR3 comprises 14 residues. Trimming cost V 0 bases and J 4 bases, with 8 bases left between them. The CDR3: CASSVGPGYNEQFF. In DNA, the CDR3 is TGTGCCAGCAGCGTAGGGCCAGGGTACAATGAGCAGTTCTTC.

V gene TRBV27 combines with J gene TRBJ1-5; the D is unclear. The V and J ends lost 5 bases and 3 bases respectively, with 14 bases between them. The germline CDR1 and CDR2 sequences are MNHEY and SMNVEV (reference sequence). This CDR3 is 15 amino acids long. CDR3 DNA: TGTGCCAGCAGTCCCGGAGGGTATAACAATCAGCCCCAGCATTTT. It encodes CASSPGGYNNQPQHF.

This clone was seen just once. V usage is TRBV6-5 and J usage is TRBJ2-7; 8 positions agree with TRBD1. CDR1 is MNHEY, CDR2 SVGAGI, per germline. This CDR3 comprises 15 residues. V lost 2 bases to trimming and J lost 5 bases; unmatched junction nucleotides: 8. This chain's CDR3 is CASSYQYQQGDEQYF. CDR3 bases: TGTGCCAGCAGTTACCAATACCAACAGGGGGACGAGCAGTACTTC.

The chain couples TRBV7-8 to TRBJ1-5; D gene uncertain. Trimming took off 1 base at V and 3 bases at J, with 10 bases between the two ends. Germline V CDR1 and CDR2: SGHVS, FQNEAQ. CDR3 size: 15 residues. The CDR3: CASSLDAGLNQPQHF. DNA of the CDR3: TGTGCCAGCAGCTTAGACGCAGGACTCAATCAGCCCCAGCATTTT.

This rearrangement joins TRBV20-1 to TRBJ1-1; D ambiguous. The length of the CDR3 is 11 residues. Per germline, CDR1 DFQATT and CDR2 SNEGSKA (reference sequence). Trimming took off 5 bases at V and 11 bases at J, with 15 bases between the two ends. The CDR3 region has the DNA TGCAGTGCTCACGCCGGGGTATTGGCTTTCTTT. It specifies CSAHAGVLAFF.

This clone turned up a few times. V is TRBV14 and J is TRBJ1-1; D call uncertain. With 1 base removed from V and 6 bases from J, the gap between germline ends came to 6 bases. This CDR3 region has 12 residues. Germline-derived CDR1 and CDR2 are SGHDN and FVKESK. CDR3 nucleotide sequence: TGTGCCAGCAGCCAAGTAGTATCTGAAGCTTTCTTT. Translating it yields CASSQVVSEAFF.

The rearrangement links TRBV3-1 (or the pseudogene TRBV3-2) to TRBJ2-7, with a tentative D call TRBD1 (6 bases). The CDR3 covers 14 residues. Germline V gene data show CDR1 as LGHDT and CDR2 as YNNKEL (reference sequence). V was shortened by 4 bases and J by 2 bases, with 12 bases between the two germline ends. CDR3 sequence reads: CASSPAGTTYEQYF. The CDR3 nucleotides are TGTGCCAGCAGCCCAGCAGGGACAACCTACGAGCAGTACTTC.

As for this clone: A junction boundary mismatches the germline segment, possibly from a read error. This chain uses TRBV6-6 with TRBJ1-2, with a tentative D call TRBD1 (6 bases). CDR1 MNHNY and CDR2 SVGAGI come from the germline V gene (reference sequence). There are 12 residues in the CDR3. The CDR3 loop is CASSYSGGLACF. In DNA form, the CDR3 reads TGTGCCAGCAGTTACTCGGGGGGGCTGGCTTGCTTC.

The table lists this clone with a few counts. The chain couples TRBV5-6 to TRBJ2-3; the D gene is possibly TRBD1 (6 bases). Trimming cost V 3 bases and J 2 bases, with 16 bases left between them. CDR1 and CDR2 from the germline V gene are SGHDT and YYEEEE. The CDR3 spans 16 residues. The chain's CDR3 is CASSSQGGLYTDTQYF. The CDR3 DNA is TGTGCCAGCAGCTCGCAAGGGGGTCTCTACACAGATACGCAGTATTTT. Full variable domain (remainder filled in from reference TRBV5-6 and TRBJ2-3): DAGVTQSPTHLIKTRGQQVTLRCSPKSGHDTVSWYQQALGQGPQFIFQYYEEEERQRGNFPDRFSGHQFPNYSSELNVNALLLGDSALYLCASSSQGGLYTDTQYFGPGTRLTVL.

The gene calls are TRBV10-3 and TRBJ1-2; D is unresolved. The CDR3 is 13 residues long. Germline V gene lookup returns CDR1 ENHRY and CDR2 SYGVKD. Deletions cut 2 bases from V and 2 bases from J, with 6 bases between. The CDR3 spells CAISEGRNYGYTF. The CDR3 bases are TGTGCCATCAGTGAGGGCAGAAACTATGGCTACACCTTC.